The following is a T cell receptor (beta chain) sequence with its context. What it binds is not known. The repertoire was sequenced with immunoSEQ multiplex PCR; TCRdb's copy has only in-frame clones and lacks some. The sample yields 110,000 to 150,000 clones, about 89% seen once. This sample stems from a study of cytomegalovirus exposure and HLA in healthy donors. Regarding the study as a whole: Listed as cytomegalovirus-associated were 164 TCR beta chains. In vitro experiments confirmed that a few CMV-associated chains were specific for CMV antigens. Some public TCRs appeared in many individuals, while most sequences were rare.

CDR3 size: 19 residues. The junction had 9 bases not matched to a gene; V was cut back by 0 bases and J by 0 bases. Germline V gene sequence: CDR1 SGHRS, CDR2 YFSETQ. The sequenced sample consisted of PBMCs. This chain joins TRBV5-1 and TRBJ2-2; 9 nucleotides match TRBD1. The sequence came from a man younger than 35 in good health and CMV-seronegative. CDR3 bases: TGCGCCAGCAGCTTGGGCCCGGGACAGGGTAATTCGAACACCGGGGAGCTGTTTTTT. Amino acids: CASSLGPGQGNSNTGELFF.